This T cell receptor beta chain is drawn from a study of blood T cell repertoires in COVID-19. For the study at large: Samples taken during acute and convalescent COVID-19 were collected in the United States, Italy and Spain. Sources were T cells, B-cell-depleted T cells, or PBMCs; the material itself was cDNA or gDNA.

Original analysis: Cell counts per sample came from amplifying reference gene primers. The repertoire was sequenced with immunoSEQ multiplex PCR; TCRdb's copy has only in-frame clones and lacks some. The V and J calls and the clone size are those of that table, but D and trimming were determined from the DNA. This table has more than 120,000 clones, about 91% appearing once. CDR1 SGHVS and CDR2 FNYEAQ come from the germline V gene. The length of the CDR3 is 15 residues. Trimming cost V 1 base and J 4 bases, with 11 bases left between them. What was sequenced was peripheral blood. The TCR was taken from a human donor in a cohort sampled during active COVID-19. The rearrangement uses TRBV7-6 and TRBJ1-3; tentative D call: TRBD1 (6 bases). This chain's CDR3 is CASSLGQARGNTIYF. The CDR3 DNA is TGTGCCAGCAGCTTAGGACAGGCAAGAGGAAACACCATATATTTT.